The 16 T cell receptor beta chains below all came from one sample that was sequenced in a study of blood T cell repertoires in COVID-19. The data were produced by immunoSEQ multiplex PCR, yet TCRdb's version contains in-frame clones alone and is incomplete. This table holds under 250,000 clones, about 82% found once. The material sequenced was PBMCs or T cells enriched from blood (not recorded which). The source of these receptors is a woman in her fifties or sixties with acute COVID-19.

CDR3 amino acids: CASSLSYSSSGNTIYF. CDR3 DNA: TGTGCCAGCAGTTTATCCTACAGTAGCTCTGGAAACACCATATATTTT. The rearrangement links TRBV27 to TRBJ1-3; D call uncertain. Germline loops: CDR1 MNHEY, CDR2 SMNVEV (reference sequence). The CDR3 runs to 16 residues. V was pared by 0 bases and J by 0 bases, with 9 bases between.

This clone was recorded at least ten times. The chain recombines TRBV30 with TRBJ1-2; 9 positions agree with TRBD1. The V gene's germline CDR1 is GTSNPN and CDR2 SVGIG (reference sequence). This CDR3 contains 11 residues. The trim removed 5 bases at V and 5 bases at J, leaving 0 bases unmatched. The CDR3, as DNA: TGTGCCTGGGGGACAGGGTATGGCTACACCTTC. It specifies CAWGTGYGYTF.

CDR3 sequence reads: CASSPPSGDQPQHF. The CDR3 DNA follows: TGTGCCAGCTCACCACCCTCGGGGGATCAGCCCCAGCATTTT. The chain recombines TRBV18 with TRBJ1-5; D might be TRBD1 (5 bases). The CDR3 is made up of 14 amino acids. The V gene lost 0 bases and the J gene lost 5 bases, with 8 bases spanning the gap. The germline V gene has CDR1 KGHSH and CDR2 LQKENI.

DNA for the CDR3: TGTGCCTGGAGTGTGGGTAGCGGGGGCCCAGGGGATGAGCAGTTCTTC. This sequence encodes CAWSVGSGGPGDEQFF. This rearrangement joins TRBV30 to TRBJ2-1; 9 positions agree with TRBD2. The V and J ends lost 0 bases and 8 bases, in that order; junction bases with no gene match: 11. The germline gives CDR1 GTSNPN, CDR2 SVGIG (reference sequence). This CDR3 has 16 amino acids. Full variable domain (outside the CDR3, taken from reference TRBV30 and TRBJ2-1): SQTIHQWPATLVQPVGSPLSLECTVEGTSNPNLYWYRQAAGRGLQLLFYSVGIGQISSEVPQNLSASRPQDRQFILSSKKLLLSDSGFYLCAWSVGSGGPGDEQFFGPGTRLTVL.

The rearrangement uses TRBV27 and TRBJ2-3; TRBD2 matches 11 bases. This CDR3 region has 15 residues. The V segment lost 5 bases and the J segment 5 bases; nucleotides outside the gene matches: 6. CDR1 MNHEY and CDR2 SMNVEV come from the germline V gene (reference sequence). The CDR3 protein is CASSRGLAVVDTQYF. The CDR3 DNA is TGTGCCAGCAGTAGGGGACTAGCGGTTGTAGATACGCAGTATTTT.

In its sample, this clone was seen a few times. This chain connects TRBV19 to TRBJ1-2, with D possibly matching TRBD1 (5 bases). Germline CDR1 and CDR2: LNHDA and SQIVND (reference sequence). CDR3 size: 15 residues. V dropped 5 bases and J dropped 1 base, with 14 bases sitting between them. The CDR3 DNA sequence: TGTGCCAGTAGTCCGAGGGGAGCGGGTAACTATGGCTACACCTTC. Translation gives CASSPRGAGNYGYTF. Looking up the rest from reference TRBV19 and TRBJ1-2 gives the full variable domain: DGGITQSPKYLFRKEGQNVTLSCEQNLNHDAMYWYRQDPGQGLRLIYYSQIVNDFQKGDIAEGYSVSREKKESFPLTVTSAQKNPTAFYLCASSPRGAGNYGYTFGSGTRLTVV.

The chain couples TRBV5-1 to TRBJ1-4; no clear D. Germline CDR1 and CDR2: SGHRS and YFSETQ. The CDR3 contains 15 residues. The V gene lost 4 bases and the J gene lost 0 bases, with 10 bases spanning the gap. The CDR3, as DNA: TGCGCCAGCAGCAAAAACAGAGCAACTAATGAAAAACTGTTTTTT. It encodes CASSKNRATNEKLFF.

This clone was recorded only once. The rearrangement joins TRBV6-5 to TRBJ1-5; tentative D call: TRBD1 (5 bases). Trimming took off 5 bases at V and 7 bases at J, with 12 bases between the two ends. Germline V gene sequence: CDR1 MNHEY, CDR2 SVGAGI. The CDR3 is 13 amino acids. CDR3 DNA: TGTGCCAGCAGTACCCAGGGTGGGCAGCCCCAGCATTTT. Its protein is CASSTQGGQPQHF.

CDR3 in DNA: TGCAGCGTGCGAATCGGGACAGGGGCCGGTAAGGGCGGGGAGCTGTTTTTT. Translated: CSVRIGTGAGKGGELFF. This chain links TRBV29-1 with TRBJ2-2; 10 bases align to TRBD1. This CDR3 spans 17 amino acids. Germline V gene data show CDR1 as SQVTM and CDR2 as ANQGSEA. Unmatched junction bases numbered 17, after V lost 6 bases and J lost 7 bases.

Here the CDR3 reads CASSKAWDRGMGTGELFF. CDR3 coding DNA: TGTGCCAGCAGCAAAGCGTGGGACAGGGGGATGGGGACCGGGGAGCTGTTTTTT. The rearrangement joins TRBV21-1 to TRBJ2-2; no DNA check was done on the table's D call, TRBD1. TRBV21-1 has pseudogene status. The CDR3 length is 18 residues.

The gene calls are TRBV27 and TRBJ1-6; 9 positions match TRBD1. Germline V gene lookup returns CDR1 MNHEY and CDR2 SMNVEV (reference sequence). This CDR3 region has 16 residues. The ends lost 2 bases at V and 1 base at J; junction bases unmatched: 0. The CDR3 sequence: CASSLDRGSYNSPLHF. CDR3 DNA sequence: TGTGCCAGCAGTTTAGACAGGGGGTCCTATAATTCACCCCTCCACTTT.

This clone was seen a single time. The chain carries TRBV3-1 (or the pseudogene TRBV3-2) and TRBJ2-1; D gene ambiguous. In germline, CDR1 is LGHDT, CDR2 YNNKEL (reference sequence). V was pared by 1 base and J by 6 bases, with 7 bases between. There are 13 residues in the CDR3. The CDR3 spells CASSQAVGNEQFF. The CDR3, as DNA: TGTGCCAGCAGCCAAGCGGTTGGCAATGAGCAGTTCTTC.

The J gene is TRBJ1-5, the V gene TRBV4-1; TRBD1 matches 8 bases. CDR1 is MGHRA and CDR2 is YSYEKL in the germline V gene. Trimming cost V 0 bases and J 9 bases; bases outside gene matches: 7. The CDR3 length is 15 residues. CDR3 DNA: TGCGCCAGCAGCCAAGATAGGCAGGGGGCGCGGCCCCAGCATTTT. Amino acid sequence: CASSQDRQGARPQHF.

The chain is built from TRBV2 and TRBJ2-3; D is perhaps TRBD2 (7 bases). Germline assignment: CDR1 SNHLY and CDR2 FYNNEI. This CDR3 is 13 amino acids long. Trimming cost V 9 bases and J 6 bases, with 16 bases left between them. CDR3 protein: CASQAGQTDTQYF. CDR3 in DNA: TGTGCCAGTCAAGCGGGACAAACGGATACGCAGTATTTT.

The CDR3 DNA reads as TGTGCCAGCAGTTCCCTAGGAGGTCCCGATCAGCCCCAGCATTTT. Its protein is CASSSLGGPDQPQHF. The rearrangement links TRBV6-5 to TRBJ1-5; D uncertain. V was shortened by 4 bases and J by 5 bases, with 15 bases between the two germline ends. This CDR3 comprises 15 residues. Germline CDR1 and CDR2: MNHEY and SVGAGI.

The chain employs TRBV20-1 and TRBJ1-5; tentatively, D is TRBD1 (5 bases). This CDR3 has 16 amino acids. Trimming left V 3 bases short and J 2 bases short, with 17 bases between. Germline V gives CDR1 DFQATT, CDR2 SNEGSKA (reference sequence). The CDR3: CSASGPFLGGNQPQHF. CDR3 nucleotides: TGCAGTGCTAGTGGACCGTTCCTAGGGGGCAATCAGCCCCAGCATTTT.